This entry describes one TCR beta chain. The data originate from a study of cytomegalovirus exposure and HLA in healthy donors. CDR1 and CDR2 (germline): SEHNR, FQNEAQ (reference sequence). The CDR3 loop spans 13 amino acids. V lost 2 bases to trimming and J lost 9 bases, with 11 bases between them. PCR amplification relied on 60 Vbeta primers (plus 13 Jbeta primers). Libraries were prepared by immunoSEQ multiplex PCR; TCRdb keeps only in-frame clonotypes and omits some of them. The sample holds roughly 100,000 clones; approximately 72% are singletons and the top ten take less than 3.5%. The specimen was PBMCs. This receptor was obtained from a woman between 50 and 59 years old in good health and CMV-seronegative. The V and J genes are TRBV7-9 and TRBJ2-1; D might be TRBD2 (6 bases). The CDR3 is CASSLRGMSEQFF. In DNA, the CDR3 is TGTGCCAGCAGCTTACGGGGGATGAGTGAGCAGTTCTTC.